One sample yielded the 4 T cell receptor beta chains listed below, sequenced in a study of cytomegalovirus exposure and HLA in healthy donors. Primers included in the PCR were 60 Vbeta and 13 Jbeta primers. TCRdb keeps only in-frame clones here, not all; method: immunoSEQ multiplex PCR. Of about 110,000 clones listed, 81% are singletons. The sequenced material came from PBMCs. The receptors shown here come from a man between 25 and 39 years old in good health and CMV-seronegative.

The V gene is TRBV28, the J gene TRBJ2-7; tentatively, D is TRBD2 (6 bases). This CDR3 spans 16 amino acids. Germline V gene data show CDR1 as MDHEN and CDR2 as SYDVKM. V was shortened by 2 bases and J by 7 bases, with 21 bases between the two germline ends. This CDR3 is CASSLVGGVGTREQYF. The CDR3 region has the DNA TGTGCCAGCAGTTTAGTTGGCGGGGTCGGGACTCGTGAGCAGTACTTC.

The J gene is TRBJ2-3, the V gene TRBV29-1, with 8 bases matching TRBD2. V lost 7 bases and J lost 0; bases outside the gene matches: 9. Germline V gene lookup returns CDR1 SQVTM and CDR2 ANQGSEA. This CDR3 region has 15 residues. This chain's CDR3 is CSAIIAGTSTDTQYF. CDR3 DNA: TGCAGCGCCATTATAGCGGGAACTAGCACAGATACGCAGTATTTT.

This clone has more than one count but fewer than ten. J is TRBJ2-2 and V is TRBV14; D may be TRBD2 (7 bases). The CDR3 loop spans 11 amino acids. Germline CDR1 SGHDN, CDR2 FVKESK. The germline V and J ends were trimmed by 8 bases and 10 bases, with 11 bases remaining between them. CDR3 nucleotides: TGTGCCAGCGGGGGGGGCGTGGAGCTGTTTTTT. Translating it yields CASGGGVELFF.

This clone has more than one count but fewer than ten. V usage is TRBV6-1 and J usage is TRBJ1-5; possible D gene TRBD1, 5 bases. V lost 9 bases and J 4 bases, leaving 13 bases between the germline ends. Germline V gene sequence: CDR1 MNHNS, CDR2 SASEGT. The CDR3 runs 13 residues. The CDR3 loop is CASFGGKNQPQHF. CDR3 nucleotides: TGTGCCAGTTTCGGGGGGAAGAATCAGCCCCAGCATTTT.